The source of this T cell receptor beta chain is a study of blood T cell repertoires in COVID-19. Across the whole study: Donors in the United States, Italy and Spain gave samples during acute or convalescent COVID-19. Sources were T cells, B-cell-depleted T cells, or PBMCs; the material itself was cDNA or gDNA.

Per the original methods: Amplified reference gene primers provided the basis for estimating nucleated cell counts. Repertoires were generated with immunoSEQ multiplex PCR, while TCRdb's copy carries only in-frame clones and drops some. V and J calls and clone size follow that table, whereas D and trimming were derived from the DNA. The table lists around 380,000 clones, more than 75% of them singletons. Trimming shortened V by 4 bases and J by 3 bases, and 14 bases separated the two germline ends. The CDR3 consists of 14 residues. Germline V lookup: CDR1 SGHRS, CDR2 YFSETQ. This chain connects TRBV5-1 to TRBJ2-7; possible D gene TRBD2, 5 bases. This TCR was sampled from a human donor with acute or convalescent COVID-19. The donor label of this sample is uncertain. Sequencing was done on a sample of peripheral blood. The DNA of the CDR3 is TGCGCCAGCAGCCGAGGGATCAGCTACTACGAGCAGTACTTC. Translated: CASSRGISYYEQYF.